The T cell receptor beta chain described here comes from a study of blood T cell repertoires in COVID-19 (TCRdb year 2020). About the full investigation: Collaborator samples came from the United States, Italy and Spain and covered acute and convalescent phases of COVID-19. The material from the prospective study consisted of cDNA or gDNA derived from T cells, B-cell-depleted T cells, or PBMCs. The dataset comprised deeply sampled blood TCRbeta repertoires from subjects exposed to, actively infected with, or recovered from COVID-19. The repertoires were made available in a free public database intended to serve as a resource for research on the immune response to SARS-CoV-2. The samples were drawn from the first 160 participants of the ongoing ImmuneRACE study and from 950 to 1,500 subjects provided by 6 global collaborators. The sample metadata nearly always contained a de-identified subject ID, COVID-19 status, age in years and sex. Where available, HLA class I and class II types were taken from metadata supplied by the sample provider and were not determined by assay-based typing. Study-level results and caveats: The quantity of clinical and demographic metadata differed by source and by participant and was supplied without curation.

In Seattle, one collaborating source enrolled patients while the infection was active and tracked those patients longitudinally over the course of disease. The collaborating institutions used their own protocols to collect whole blood in K2EDTA tubes. Collaborator samples were shipped for TCRbeta analysis as frozen whole blood, isolated PBMCs, or DNA extracted from either sample type. Turning to this clone: The clone's antigen remains unknown. Nothing much larger sits one base from this clone, and base qualities are not available.

The CDR3 spans 16 residues, from the cysteine through the phenylalanine. Only CDR3 DNA is held: 48 bases, read in frame from base 1. TCRbeta CDR3 regions were amplified from genomic DNA by means of the immunoSEQ Assay, a bias-controlled multiplex PCR. Concerning the study's data processing: Within the assay, amplification of reference gene primers was used to estimate how many nucleated cells each sample contained. Sequence reads were collapsed and filtered to measure the absolute abundance of every unique TCRbeta CDR3 rearrangement. For each sample, productive Simpson clonality was calculated by taking the square root of Simpson's diversity index across productive rearrangements. TCRdb limited this immuneACCESS table to in-frame rearrangements with V and J called. A share of clones is missing; checked studies link under half to unresolved V genes, and the rest is unexplained. That table gives V, J and clone size, and the DNA gave D and trimming. In all, the sample holds some 450,000 clones, and over 85% of those were seen once. The leading ten clones occupy 0.8% to 0.85% of the sample.

Rearrangement joined TRBV21-1 to TRBJ2-1; the table's D call TRBD1 went unverified against the DNA. TRBV21-1 counts as a pseudogene. Sequences were obtained from peripheral blood. The receptor comes from a man younger than 35 with COVID-19, enrolled during active disease. For the CDR3, the sequence is CASYQRRTGGGREQFF. In nucleotide form, the sequence is TGTGCCAGCTACCAAAGGAGGACAGGGGGCGGGAGGGAGCAGTTCTTC.